The 10 T cell receptor beta chains below all came from one sample that was sequenced in a study of shared clonotypes between healthy human individuals. Produced via immunoSEQ multiplex PCR; TCRdb's table is partial and in-frame only. The profile shows 1,400,000 or so clones, approximately 98.5% of them singletons. The sequenced sample consisted of naive CD4+ T cells sorted from blood. Noted subset: CD45RA+ positively selected. These receptors were taken from a man aged 30-40 years in good health.

This rearrangement joins TRBV29-1 to TRBJ2-1; tentatively, D is TRBD1 (5 bases). This CDR3 contains 14 residues. The ends were cut back, 4 bases at V and 5 bases at J, with 15 bases in the middle. Germline-derived CDR1 and CDR2 are SQVTM and ANQGSEA. CDR3 residues: CSVAEDIVNNEQFF. The DNA of the CDR3 is TGCAGCGTTGCCGAGGACATTGTTAACAATGAGCAGTTCTTC.

This clone occurred once. The chain is built from TRBV29-1 and TRBJ2-7; D may be TRBD1 (7 bases). V dropped 0 bases and J dropped 4 bases, with 13 bases sitting between them. The germline V gene encodes CDR1 SQVTM and CDR2 ANQGSEA. There are 14 residues in the CDR3. The CDR3 DNA reads as TGCAGCGTTGAAGAACGGGGGACAGCTTACGAGCAGTACTTC. Its protein is CSVEERGTAYEQYF.

The V call is TRBV2, the J call TRBJ1-2; 8 nucleotides align to TRBD1. There are 14 residues in the CDR3. In germline, CDR1 is SNHLY, CDR2 FYNNEI. The junction had 5 bases not matched to a gene; V was cut back by 5 bases and J by 3 bases. CDR3 loop: CASSTTGVDYGYTF. The CDR3 DNA reads as TGTGCCAGCAGTACGACAGGGGTCGACTATGGCTACACCTTC. Complete variable domain (other parts from reference TRBV2 and TRBJ1-2): EPEVTQTPSHQVTQMGQEVILRCVPISNHLYFYWYRQILGQKVEFLVSFYNNEISEKSEIFDDQFSVERPDGSNFTLKIRSTKLEDSAMYFCASSTTGVDYGYTFGSGTRLTVV.

This chain links TRBV4-1 with TRBJ1-4; no firm D call. Trimming shortened V by 0 bases and J by 13 bases, and 21 bases separated the two germline ends. CDR3 length: 16 amino acids. Per the germline V gene, CDR1 is MGHRA and CDR2 is YSYEKL. CDR3: CASSQETAARRVGLFF. CDR3 nucleotides: TGCGCCAGCAGCCAAGAAACGGCAGCTCGTCGAGTCGGACTGTTTTTT.

Here the CDR3 DNA reads TGTGCCATCAGTGAGTTCTCTAGCGGGAGAGGTAATGAGCAGTTCTTC. It yields the protein CAISEFSSGRGNEQFF. V and J are TRBV10-3 and TRBJ2-1; 10 bases are shared with TRBD2. The CDR3 runs to 16 residues. After removal of 1 base from V and 7 bases from J, the junction contained 7 bases not matched to a gene. Germline assignment: CDR1 ENHRY and CDR2 SYGVKD.

The genes are TRBV5-1 and TRBJ2-6; 15 bases are a match to TRBD2. V was pared by 3 bases and J by 2 bases, with 9 bases of the junction left unmatched. CDR1 and CDR2 from the germline V gene are SGHRS and YFSETQ. The CDR3 covers 20 residues. CDR3 in DNA: TGCGCCAGCAGCTCAGGACTAGCGGGAGGGTTAGTGGCTGGGGCCAACGTCCTGACTTTC. It yields the protein CASSSGLAGGLVAGANVLTF.

V and J are TRBV6-1 and TRBJ1-5; D might be TRBD1 (5 bases). Between the trimmed V and J ends, which lost 8 bases and 1 base, there was a span of 12 bases. The CDR3 has 14 residues. Germline V gene sequence: CDR1 MNHNS, CDR2 SASEGT. The CDR3 reads CASGLGGSNQPQHF. DNA of the CDR3: TGTGCCAGCGGATTGGGGGGAAGCAATCAGCCCCAGCATTTT.

The V gene is TRBV11-2, the J gene TRBJ2-2; D is possibly TRBD1 or TRBD2 (5 bases each). The germline CDR1 and CDR2 sequences are SGHAT and FQNNGV. This CDR3 has 16 residues. V lost 3 bases and J 4 bases, leaving 15 bases between the germline ends. The CDR3 sequence is CASSFYGTTVTGELFF. The CDR3, as DNA: TGTGCCAGCAGCTTCTACGGGACGACGGTCACCGGGGAGCTGTTTTTT.

Here the CDR3 DNA reads TGCGCCAGCAGCTCGCGACTAGCGGTGGATACGCAGTATTTT. Amino acid sequence: CASSSRLAVDTQYF. The V call is TRBV5-1, the J call TRBJ2-3, with 9 bases matching TRBD2. This CDR3 spans 14 amino acids. After removal of 3 bases from V and 6 bases from J, the junction contained 5 bases not matched to a gene. Germline V gene sequence: CDR1 SGHRS, CDR2 YFSETQ.

This chain joins TRBV18 and TRBJ2-1, with 12 bases fitting TRBD2. The CDR3 extends over 18 amino acids. J was trimmed by 12 bases and V by 3 bases; bases with no gene match: 18. Germline assignment: CDR1 KGHSH and CDR2 LQKENI. The CDR3 DNA is TGTGCCAGCTCACCTAGACGTACTAGCGGGAGGATCATAATGGGGCAGTTCTTC. It yields the protein CASSPRRTSGRIIMGQFF.